The 20 T cell receptor beta chains below were found in one sample sequenced in a study of technical replicates of blood from several donors. TCRdb's table, derived via immunoSEQ multiplex PCR, lists solely in-frame clones and lacks some. Of about 62,000 clones in the sample, around 87% were seen once. The sample comprised PBMCs. These receptors all come from a human donor in good health. Some clones in this sample may be carry-over from other donors' samples.

J is TRBJ2-7 and V is TRBV25-1; 7 nucleotides agree with TRBD1. This CDR3 has 14 residues. V was clipped by 5 bases and J by 5 bases; unmatched bases: 9. Germline CDR1 reads MGHDK; CDR2 reads SYGVNS. CDR3 sequence (DNA): TGTGCCAGCAGTCCGATGGACAGGCTCCACGAGCAGTACTTC. Its protein product is CASSPMDRLHEQYF.

This chain links TRBV6-6 with TRBJ2-3; TRBD2 is a possible D gene (6 bases). Germline V gives CDR1 MNHNY, CDR2 SVGAGI (reference sequence). This CDR3 has 16 amino acids. V lost 2 bases and J lost 0, with 12 bases in between. The CDR3 region is CASSYGNGGSTDTQYF. CDR3 bases: TGTGCCAGCAGTTACGGTAACGGGGGAAGCACAGATACGCAGTATTTT.

The V call is TRBV14, the J call TRBJ1-1; D uncertain. V shed 0 bases and J shed 8 bases, with 10 bases lying between them. The CDR3 has 13 amino acids. Germline CDR1 and CDR2: SGHDN and FVKESK. The DNA of the CDR3 is TGTGCCAGCAGCCAAGAGCTTTGGGCCGAAGCTTTCTTT. Translated, it gives CASSQELWAEAFF.

The sample holds a few counts of this clone. The J gene is TRBJ2-5, the V gene TRBV7-9; TRBD2 aligns across 7 bases. V lost 3 bases, J lost 0 bases, and 10 bases stayed unmatched. Germline CDR1 reads SEHNR; CDR2 reads FQNEAQ (reference sequence). The CDR3 runs to 17 residues. The DNA for the CDR3 is TGTGCCAGCAGCTTTCAGAGGACGGGAGGATACCAAGAGACCCAGTACTTC. Amino acids: CASSFQRTGGYQETQYF.

This chain links TRBV7-2 with TRBJ2-3; TRBD2 agrees at 13 bases. CDR1 SGHTA and CDR2 FQGNSA come from the germline V gene. The V and J ends lost 3 bases and 3 bases, in that order; junction bases with no gene match: 9. The CDR3 is 18 amino acids. CDR3 nucleotide sequence: TGTGCCAGCAGCTTGACCAAACTAGCGGGGGGGAAGACAGATACGCAGTATTTT. Protein: CASSLTKLAGGKTDTQYF.

The J gene is TRBJ1-1, the V gene TRBV6-5, with D perhaps TRBD1 (5 bases). The V end lost 7 bases, the J end lost 0 bases, and 12 bases lay between the germline ends. Germline V gives CDR1 MNHEY, CDR2 SVGAGI. There are 14 residues in the CDR3. The CDR3 DNA is TGTGCCAGCACCGAAGGGGCGGTGAACACTGAAGCTTTCTTT. Translated: CASTEGAVNTEAFF.

The chain carries TRBV7-3 and TRBJ2-4; 7 bases are shared with TRBD1. This CDR3 spans 13 amino acids. The germline CDR1 and CDR2 sequences are SGHTA and FQGTGA. With 5 bases clipped from V and 6 bases from J, the junction kept 4 bases outside the gene matches. CDR3 loop: CASSAQGSNIQYF. Written as DNA, the CDR3 is TGTGCCAGCAGCGCACAGGGGTCAAACATTCAGTACTTC.

The chain carries TRBV4-3 and TRBJ2-3; 7 bases are a match to TRBD2. The trim removed 2 bases at V and 2 bases at J, leaving 7 bases unmatched. The germline CDR1 and CDR2 sequences are LGHNA and YSLEER. CDR3 length equals 16 residues. In DNA form, the CDR3 reads TGCGCCAGCAGCCAACTAGCGGATTCTTTCACAGATACGCAGTATTTT. Translated, it gives CASSQLADSFTDTQYF.

V and J are TRBV27 and TRBJ1-5; no firm D call. Germline CDR1 reads MNHEY; CDR2 reads SMNVEV (reference sequence). V was cut by 3 bases and J by 3 bases, with 27 bases left in between. The CDR3 is 20 amino acids. CDR3 bases: TGTGCCAGCAGTTTTTATCTTAGGCAGCGGATCAAGGACCTCAATCAGCCCCAGCATTTT. Amino acids: CASSFYLRQRIKDLNQPQHF.

The gene calls are TRBV19 and TRBJ1-2; the match to TRBD1 covers 8 bases. Germline V CDR1 and CDR2: LNHDA, SQIVND (reference sequence). CDR3 length: 13 residues. With V trimmed by 3 bases and J by 8 bases, 5 bases remained unmatched. The CDR3 nucleotides read TGTGCCAGTAGTATCAACAGGGGGGTAGGCTACACCTTC. Amino acid sequence: CASSINRGVGYTF.

J is TRBJ2-3 and V is TRBV12-5; 7 bases fit TRBD2. The CDR3 has 16 amino acids. Trimming cost V 3 bases and J 0 bases; bases outside gene matches: 6. CDR1 and CDR2 from the germline V gene are LGHNT and FRNRAP. The CDR3 DNA is TGTGCTAGTGGTTTCACGGGAGGAACTAGCACAGATACGCAGTATTTT. Protein: CASGFTGGTSTDTQYF.

The chain employs TRBV11-1 and TRBJ1-1; D might be TRBD1 (6 bases). The CDR3 consists of 15 residues. Trimming shortened V by 4 bases and J by 1 base, and 13 bases separated the two germline ends. Germline V gene lookup returns CDR1 SGHAT and CDR2 FQDESV (reference sequence). In nucleotides, the CDR3 is TGTGCCAGCAGCTCACGCAGGGGCCCGAACACTGAAGCTTTCTTT. Translated, it gives CASSSRRGPNTEAFF.

The rearrangement links TRBV19 to TRBJ1-1; 8 nucleotides align to TRBD1. The CDR3 sequence is 14 residues long. V shed 7 bases, J shed 1 base, and the junction held 5 bases outside the gene matches. CDR1 LNHDA and CDR2 SQIVND come from the germline V gene (reference sequence). Written as DNA, the CDR3 is TGTGCCAGTATCATAGGGACAGGGAACACTGAAGCTTTCTTT. As protein: CASIIGTGNTEAFF.

This clone was seen a single time. The V and J genes are TRBV7-9 and TRBJ2-5; 11 bases match TRBD2. In germline, CDR1 is SEHNR, CDR2 FQNEAQ (reference sequence). This CDR3 spans 14 amino acids. V lost 5 bases to trimming and J lost 2 bases; unmatched junction nucleotides: 1. In DNA, the CDR3 is TGTGCCAGCAGCCGACTAGCGGGACAAGAGACCCAGTACTTC. This codes for CASSRLAGQETQYF.

The chain carries TRBV5-4 and TRBJ2-7; 8 bases are a match to TRBD2. V shed 1 base, J shed 0 bases, and the junction held 3 bases outside the gene matches. The CDR3 is 15 residues long. The germline CDR1 and CDR2 sequences are SGHNT and YYREEE (reference sequence). CDR3 loop: CASSLSGTSSYEQYF. The CDR3 DNA sequence: TGTGCCAGCAGCTTGTCCGGGACTAGCTCCTACGAGCAGTACTTC.

V usage is TRBV29-1 and J usage is TRBJ2-5; D gene ambiguous. V lost 4 bases and J 1 base, leaving 7 bases between the germline ends. CDR1 and CDR2 from the germline V gene are SQVTM and ANQGSEA. This CDR3 has 12 residues. The CDR3 loop reads CSVATSQETQYF. CDR3 sequence (DNA): TGCAGCGTTGCGACTTCCCAAGAGACCCAGTACTTC.

CDR3 DNA sequence: TGTGCCTGGGGGGACATAGGCGAGCAGTACTTC. Amino acid sequence: CAWGDIGEQYF. V and J are TRBV30 and TRBJ2-7, with D maybe TRBD1 (6 bases). CDR1 and CDR2 (germline): GTSNPN, SVGIG (reference sequence). Trimming removed 5 bases from V and 6 bases from J, with 11 bases in between. The CDR3 is 11 residues long.

The V gene is TRBV5-6, the J gene TRBJ1-2, with 9 bases aligning to TRBD1. CDR1 SGHDT and CDR2 YYEEEE come from the germline V gene. The CDR3 contains 15 residues. V was clipped by 0 bases and J by 7 bases; unmatched bases: 7. The CDR3 sequence is CASSLGKQGASGYTF. CDR3 bases: TGTGCCAGCAGCTTGGGAAAACAGGGGGCCTCTGGCTACACCTTC.

The chain employs TRBV4-3 and TRBJ2-7; 11 bases match TRBD1. After removal of 1 base from V and 4 bases from J, the junction contained 9 bases not matched to a gene. CDR3 length: 17 amino acids. CDR1 and CDR2 (germline): LGHNA, YSLEER. CDR3 DNA: TGCGCCAGCAGCCAAGGTCTTGCCGGGACAGGGGGATACGAGCAGTACTTC. It encodes CASSQGLAGTGGYEQYF.

The chain links TRBV28 to TRBJ2-7, with 10 nucleotides matching TRBD2. V was clipped by 5 bases and J by 4 bases; unmatched bases: 5. CDR3 length: 14 residues. CDR1 and CDR2 from the germline V gene are MDHEN and SYDVKM. CDR3 residues: CASSTSGKGYEQYF. CDR3 bases: TGTGCCAGCAGTACTAGCGGGAAAGGGTACGAGCAGTACTTC.